Each of the 3 T cell receptor beta chains below was sequenced from the same sample in a study of T cells in localized non-small cell lung cancer. The method was immunoSEQ multiplex PCR; TCRdb's version includes in-frame clones alone and lacks a portion of them. The data show about 54,000 clones, approximately 80% seen once. This specimen consisted of peripheral blood, obtained before any cancer treatment. These receptors originate from an older female donor with stage II squamous cell lung carcinoma.

The genes are TRBV19 and TRBJ1-2, with TRBD1 matching 7 bases. V lost 5 bases to trimming and J lost 3 bases; unmatched junction nucleotides: 9. There are 15 residues in the CDR3. Germline loops: CDR1 LNHDA, CDR2 SQIVND (reference sequence). Written as DNA, the CDR3 is TGTGCCAGTAGTTACGGACAGGACGCGTACTATGGCTACACCTTC. Amino acid sequence: CASSYGQDAYYGYTF.

The V call is TRBV9, the J call TRBJ1-1; no clear D. The V end lost 3 bases, the J end lost 7 bases, and 13 bases lay between the germline ends. The CDR3 consists of 13 residues. CDR1 is SGDLS, CDR2 YYNGEE, per germline. The CDR3 loop reads CASSASLGGEAFF. As DNA, the CDR3 is TGTGCCAGCAGCGCCTCCCTGGGAGGTGAAGCTTTCTTT. Complete variable domain (other parts from reference TRBV9 and TRBJ1-1): DSGVTQTPKHLITATGQRVTLRCSPRSGDLSVYWYQQSLDQGLQFLIQYYNGEERAKGNILERFSAQQFPDLHSELNLSSLELGDSALYFCASSASLGGEAFFGQGTRLTVV.

V and J are TRBV6-1 and TRBJ2-1, with D unclear. Deletions cut 6 bases from V and 2 bases from J, with 11 bases between. Germline V CDR1 and CDR2: MNHNS, SASEGT. The CDR3 consists of 14 residues. In DNA form, the CDR3 reads TGTGCCAGCAGATTCGGAGAGCCCTACAATGAGCAGTTCTTC. It translates to CASRFGEPYNEQFF.